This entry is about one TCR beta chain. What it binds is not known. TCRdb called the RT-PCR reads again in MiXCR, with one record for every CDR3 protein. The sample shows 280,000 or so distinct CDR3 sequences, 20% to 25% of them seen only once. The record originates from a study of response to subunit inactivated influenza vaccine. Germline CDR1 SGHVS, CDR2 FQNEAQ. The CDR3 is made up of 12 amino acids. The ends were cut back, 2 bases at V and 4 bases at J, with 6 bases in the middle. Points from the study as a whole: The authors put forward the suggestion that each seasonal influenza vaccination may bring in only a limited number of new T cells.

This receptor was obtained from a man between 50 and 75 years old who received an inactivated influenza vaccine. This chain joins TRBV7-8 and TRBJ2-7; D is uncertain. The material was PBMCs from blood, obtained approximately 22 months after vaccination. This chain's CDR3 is CASSLMTYEQYF. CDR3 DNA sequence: TGTGCCAGCAGCTTAATGACTTACGAGCAGTACTTC.